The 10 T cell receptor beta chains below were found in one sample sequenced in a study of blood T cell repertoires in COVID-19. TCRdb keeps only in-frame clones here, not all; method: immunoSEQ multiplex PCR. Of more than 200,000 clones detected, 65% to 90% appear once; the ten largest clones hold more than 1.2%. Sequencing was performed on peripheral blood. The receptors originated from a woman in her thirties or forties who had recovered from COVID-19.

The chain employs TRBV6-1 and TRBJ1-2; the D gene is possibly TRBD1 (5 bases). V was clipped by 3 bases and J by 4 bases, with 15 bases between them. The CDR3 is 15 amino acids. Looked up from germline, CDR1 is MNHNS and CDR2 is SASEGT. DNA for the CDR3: TGTGCCAGCAGTGAGGACGGGGGATGGGGCTATGGCTACACCTTC. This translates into CASSEDGGWGYGYTF.

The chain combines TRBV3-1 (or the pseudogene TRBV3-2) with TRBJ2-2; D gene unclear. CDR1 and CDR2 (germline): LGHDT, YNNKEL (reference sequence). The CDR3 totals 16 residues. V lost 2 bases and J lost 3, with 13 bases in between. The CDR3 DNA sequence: TGTGCCAGCAGCCAAACCACCGGCGGATACACCGGGGAGCTGTTTTTT. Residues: CASSQTTGGYTGELFF.

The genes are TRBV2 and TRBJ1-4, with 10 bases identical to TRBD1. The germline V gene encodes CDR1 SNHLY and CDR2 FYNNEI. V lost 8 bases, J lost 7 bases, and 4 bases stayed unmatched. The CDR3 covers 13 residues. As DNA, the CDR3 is TGTGCCAGCGGGACAGGGGAGGGTGAAAAACTGTTTTTT. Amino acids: CASGTGEGEKLFF.

The CDR3 region is CASSPLGTGGGNEQFF. The CDR3 DNA reads as TGTGCCAGCAGTCCGTTGGGGACAGGGGGGGGCAATGAGCAGTTCTTC. This chain connects TRBV28 to TRBJ2-1; 11 nucleotides align to TRBD1. Unmatched junction bases numbered 9, after V lost 5 bases and J lost 6 bases. Germline V lookup: CDR1 MDHEN, CDR2 SYDVKM. CDR3 length equals 16 residues.

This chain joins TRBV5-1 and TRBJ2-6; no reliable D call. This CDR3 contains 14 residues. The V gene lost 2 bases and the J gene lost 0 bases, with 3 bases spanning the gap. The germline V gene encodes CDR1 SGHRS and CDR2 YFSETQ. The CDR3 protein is CASSFSSGANVLTF. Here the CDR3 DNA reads TGCGCCAGCAGCTTTAGCTCTGGGGCCAACGTCCTGACTTTC. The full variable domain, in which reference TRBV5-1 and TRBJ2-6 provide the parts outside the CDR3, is KAGVTQTPRYLIKTRGQQVTLSCSPISGHRSVSWYQQTPGQGLQFLFEYFSETQRNKGNFPGRFSGRQFSNSRSEMNVSTLELGDSALYLCASSFSSGANVLTFGAGSRLTVL.

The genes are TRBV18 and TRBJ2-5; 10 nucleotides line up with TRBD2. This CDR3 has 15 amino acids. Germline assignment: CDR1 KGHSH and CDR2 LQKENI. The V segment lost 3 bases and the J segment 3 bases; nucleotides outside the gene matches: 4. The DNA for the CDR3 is TGTGCCAGCTCACCCCCTAGCGGGGGTAAAGAGACCCAGTACTTC. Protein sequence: CASSPPSGGKETQYF.

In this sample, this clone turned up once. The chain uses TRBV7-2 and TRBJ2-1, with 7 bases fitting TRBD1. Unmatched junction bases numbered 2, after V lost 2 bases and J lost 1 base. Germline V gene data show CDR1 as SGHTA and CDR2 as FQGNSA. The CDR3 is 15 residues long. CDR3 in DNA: TGTGCCAGCAGCTTACAACAGGGGTCCTACAATGAGCAGTTCTTC. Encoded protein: CASSLQQGSYNEQFF.

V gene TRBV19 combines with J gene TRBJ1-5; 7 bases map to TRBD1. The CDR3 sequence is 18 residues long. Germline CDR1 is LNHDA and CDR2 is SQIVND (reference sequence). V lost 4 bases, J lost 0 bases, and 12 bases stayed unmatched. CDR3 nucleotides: TGTGCCAGTAGTAGGCGGACAGGACACCTCTATAGCAATCAGCCCCAGCATTTT. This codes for CASSRRTGHLYSNQPQHF. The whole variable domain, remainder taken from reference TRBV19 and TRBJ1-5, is DGGITQSPKYLFRKEGQNVTLSCEQNLNHDAMYWYRQDPGQGLRLIYYSQIVNDFQKGDIAEGYSVSREKKESFPLTVTSAQKNPTAFYLCASSRRTGHLYSNQPQHFGDGTRLSIL.

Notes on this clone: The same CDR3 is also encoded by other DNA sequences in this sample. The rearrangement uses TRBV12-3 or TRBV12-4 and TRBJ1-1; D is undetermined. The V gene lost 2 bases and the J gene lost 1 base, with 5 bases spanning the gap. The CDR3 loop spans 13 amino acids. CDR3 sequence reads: CASSLTGNTEAFF. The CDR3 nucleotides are TGTGCCAGCAGTTTAACGGGGAACACTGAAGCTTTCTTT.

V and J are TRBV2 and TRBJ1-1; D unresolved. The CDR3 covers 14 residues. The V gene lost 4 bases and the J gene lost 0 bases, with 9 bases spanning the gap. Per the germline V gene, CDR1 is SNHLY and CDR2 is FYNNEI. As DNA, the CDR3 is TGTGCCAGCAGTGTTCAACCGGTGAACACTGAAGCTTTCTTT. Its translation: CASSVQPVNTEAFF.